Listed below are T cell receptor beta chains from one sample, sequenced in a study of long-term antiretroviral therapy in people with HIV. The table came from immunoSEQ multiplex PCR; TCRdb's copy has only in-frame clones and leaves some out. The table has about 20,000 clones, 78% seen once. Source: unsorted PBMCs, taken 0.3 years after starting antiretroviral therapy. Receptors originate from a woman aged 45-59 years with HIV. The CDR3 runs from the conserved cysteine through the conserved F or W. The order of the fields is V gene, CDR3 protein.

TRBV30	CAWSPNDRSTDTQYF
TRBV18	CASSPGLQETQYF
TRBV11-2	CASSPQGGLAGGTGELFF
TRBV19	CASSHTGQFLQPQHF
TRBV30	CAWSVGGDQPQHF
TRBV6-6	CASSHQGQGNYGYTF
TRBV6-1	CASSVIGITGELFF
TRBV2	CASSEQGSGYGYTF
TRBV5-6	CASRRNTEAFF
TRBV6-5	CASSRTGANVLTF
TRBV5-1	CASSFWTDAYEQYF
TRBV6-4	CASSESGTGHNEQFF
TRBV4-1	CASSQGVFTEAFF
TRBV19	CASSIEGQRDTEAFF
TRBV18	CASSLQGGSYEQYF
TRBV5-6	CASSWGTASGNTIYF
TRBV5-5	CASSFGTGPTEAFF
TRBV5-1	CASSLSEEAFF
TRBV11-2	CASSATGGLLSGANVLTF
TRBV5-4	CASSLSGAYEQYF
TRBV6-5	CASSLSRTSGEFF
TRBV19	CASTGLVRTGELFF
TRBV2	CASSEGDRGNEKLFF
TRBV7-9	CASSLDTLDSGTIYF
TRBV4-2	CASSQGSLLGELFF
TRBV4-1	CASSQRYQEETGFYEQYF
TRBV6-1	CASSDIPSARAFAYGYTF
TRBV11-2	CASSAGTGPGNTIYF
TRBV5-6	CASSNRRAGTDTQYF
TRBV10-3	CAIRGQGPYGYTF
TRBV11-2	CASSRQGGYNEQFF
TRBV7-2	CASSLRGGRNQPQHF
TRBV18	CASSPFGYNEQFF
TRBV18	CASSPGQGAFFGTEAFF
TRBV9	CASSVAPAGTPQETQYF
TRBV18	CASSPGRGSTDTQYF
TRBV28	CASTTTVYSNQPQHF
TRBV21-1	CASSKEGSYEQYF
TRBV14	CASSQRSASSYNEQFF
TRBV5-1	CASSLDTHTEAFF
TRBV5-1	CASSWERAEYGYTF
TRBV27	CASSLSSWGTSYEQYF
TRBV5-1	CASSLQRGLTDTQYF
TRBV6-1	CASSDRGRDTEAFF
TRBV7-8	CASSLGGGGELFF
TRBV14	CASSQGTISFF
TRBV5-1	CASSLDRIGGETQYF
TRBV29-1	CSVARQNTGELFF
TRBV19	CTSSANSGGHNYGYTF
TRBV6-6	CASTRQSSSGANVLTF
TRBV10-3	CAISEGLEETQYF
TRBV5-1	CASSPSGLENGYTF
TRBV5-1	CASSSGTSGPTDTQYF
TRBV6-5	CASSYTGTGVREQYF
TRBV6-6	CATNQPQHF
TRBV28	CASSFGENEQYF
TRBV30	CALQGGDTQYF
TRBV29-1	CSVGEDSNQPQHF
TRBV6-5	CASSSFRDSGANVLTF